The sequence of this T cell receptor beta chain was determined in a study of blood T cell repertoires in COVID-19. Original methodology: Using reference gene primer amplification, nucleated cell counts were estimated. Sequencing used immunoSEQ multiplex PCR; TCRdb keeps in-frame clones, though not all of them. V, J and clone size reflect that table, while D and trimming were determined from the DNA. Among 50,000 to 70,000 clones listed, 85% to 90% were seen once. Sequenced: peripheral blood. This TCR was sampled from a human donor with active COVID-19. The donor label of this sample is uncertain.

CDR3: CASSQDRVPTEAFF. DNA for the CDR3: TGCGCCAGCAGCCAGGACAGGGTTCCCACTGAAGCTTTCTTT. V gene TRBV4-1 combines with J gene TRBJ1-1; 8 bases are a match to TRBD1. The length of the CDR3 is 14 residues. The germline gives CDR1 MGHRA, CDR2 YSYEKL. V lost 3 bases, J lost 4 bases, and 4 bases stayed unmatched.